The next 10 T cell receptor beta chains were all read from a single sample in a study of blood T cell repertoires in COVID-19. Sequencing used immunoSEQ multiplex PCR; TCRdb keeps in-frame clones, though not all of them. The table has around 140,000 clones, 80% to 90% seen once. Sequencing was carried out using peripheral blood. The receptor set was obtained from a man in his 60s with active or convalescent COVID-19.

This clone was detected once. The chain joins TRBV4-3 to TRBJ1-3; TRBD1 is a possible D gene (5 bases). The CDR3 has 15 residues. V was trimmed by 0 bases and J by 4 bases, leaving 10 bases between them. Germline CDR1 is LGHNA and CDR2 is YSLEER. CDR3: CASSQEKGVGNTIYF. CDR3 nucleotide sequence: TGCGCCAGCAGCCAAGAGAAAGGGGTCGGAAACACCATATATTTT.

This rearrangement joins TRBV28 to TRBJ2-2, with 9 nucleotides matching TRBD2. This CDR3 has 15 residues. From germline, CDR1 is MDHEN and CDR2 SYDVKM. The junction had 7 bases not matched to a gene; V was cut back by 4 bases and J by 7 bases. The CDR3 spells CASSSSSGNVGELFF. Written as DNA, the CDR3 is TGTGCCAGCAGTTCTTCTAGCGGGAATGTCGGGGAGCTGTTTTTT.

CDR3 residues: CASSSPGYEQFF. CDR3 DNA: TGTGCCAGCAGCTCTCCAGGGTATGAGCAGTTCTTC. This chain links TRBV7-3 with TRBJ2-1; weak D call: TRBD1 (5 bases). The germline V gene encodes CDR1 SGHTA and CDR2 FQGTGA. CDR3 size: 12 residues. Between the trimmed V and J ends, which lost 4 bases and 8 bases, there was a span of 9 bases.

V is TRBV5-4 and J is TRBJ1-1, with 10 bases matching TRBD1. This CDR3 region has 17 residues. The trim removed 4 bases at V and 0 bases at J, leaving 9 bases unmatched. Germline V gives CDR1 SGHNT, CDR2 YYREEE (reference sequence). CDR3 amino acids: CASSNRDRGSVNTEAFF. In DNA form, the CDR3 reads TGTGCCAGCAGCAACCGGGACAGGGGATCAGTGAACACTGAAGCTTTCTTT.

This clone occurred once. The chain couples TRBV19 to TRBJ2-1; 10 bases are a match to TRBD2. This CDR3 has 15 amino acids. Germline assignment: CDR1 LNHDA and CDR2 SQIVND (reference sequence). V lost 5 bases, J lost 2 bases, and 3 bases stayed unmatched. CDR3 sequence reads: CASSDLAGAYNEQFF. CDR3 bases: TGTGCCAGTAGTGACCTAGCGGGAGCCTACAATGAGCAGTTCTTC.

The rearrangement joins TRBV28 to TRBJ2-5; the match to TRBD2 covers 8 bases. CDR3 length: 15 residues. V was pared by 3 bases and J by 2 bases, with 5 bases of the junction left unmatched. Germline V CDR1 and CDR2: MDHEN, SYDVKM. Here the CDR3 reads CASSFLTSGQETQYF. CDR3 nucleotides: TGTGCCAGCAGTTTCTTAACTAGCGGACAAGAGACCCAGTACTTC.

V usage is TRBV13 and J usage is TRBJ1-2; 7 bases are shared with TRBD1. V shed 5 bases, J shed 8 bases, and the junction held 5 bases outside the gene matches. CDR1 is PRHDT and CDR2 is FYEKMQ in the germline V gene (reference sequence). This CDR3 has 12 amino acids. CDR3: CASSPTGEGYTF. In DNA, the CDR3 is TGTGCCAGCAGCCCAACAGGGGAAGGCTACACCTTC.

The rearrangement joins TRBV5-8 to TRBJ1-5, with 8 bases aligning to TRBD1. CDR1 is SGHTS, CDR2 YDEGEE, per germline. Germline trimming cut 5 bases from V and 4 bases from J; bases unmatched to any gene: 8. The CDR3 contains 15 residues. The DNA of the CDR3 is TGTGCCAGCAGTTTCGGGACAGGCCGTAATCAGCCCCAGCATTTT. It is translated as CASSFGTGRNQPQHF.

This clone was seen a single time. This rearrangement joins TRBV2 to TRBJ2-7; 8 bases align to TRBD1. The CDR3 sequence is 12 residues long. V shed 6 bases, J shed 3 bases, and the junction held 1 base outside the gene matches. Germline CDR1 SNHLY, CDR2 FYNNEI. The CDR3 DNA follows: TGTGCCAGCAGGGGGACAGGCTACGAGCAGTACTTC. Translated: CASRGTGYEQYF.

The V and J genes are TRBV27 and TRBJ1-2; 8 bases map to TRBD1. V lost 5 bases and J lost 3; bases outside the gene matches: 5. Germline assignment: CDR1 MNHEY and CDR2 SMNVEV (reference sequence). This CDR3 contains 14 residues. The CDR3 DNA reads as TGTGCCAGCAGTCCAACAGGGGGGCACTATGGCTACACCTTC. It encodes CASSPTGGHYGYTF.